One sample yielded the 24 T cell receptor beta chains listed below, sequenced in a study of shared clonotypes between healthy human individuals. Some clones are missing from TCRdb's copy, which holds only in-frame ones; the method was immunoSEQ multiplex PCR. The table lists 600,000 or so clones, approximately 96% of them singletons, with 0.11% in the top ten. Selected positively for CCR7 and CD45RO-negative, naive CD8 cells excluded terminally differentiated effector memory CD45RA+ cells. The sample comprised naive CD8+ T cells sorted from blood. The receptor set was obtained from a woman aged 30 to 39 in good health.

The chain is built from TRBV4-1 and TRBJ2-5; 7 bases map to TRBD1. The J call could be wrong; TRBJ2-7 is a better fit for the DNA end. Germline CDR1 is MGHRA and CDR2 is YSYEKL. There are 14 residues in the CDR3. The chain's CDR3 is CASSHQGQAYEQYF. In nucleotides, the CDR3 is TGCGCCAGCAGCCATCAAGGACAGGCCTACGAGCAGTACTTC.

The V call is TRBV28, the J call TRBJ1-2, with D perhaps matching TRBD1 (6 bases). CDR1 MDHEN and CDR2 SYDVKM come from the germline V gene. The germline V and J ends were trimmed by 6 bases and 2 bases, with 22 bases remaining between them. CDR3 length: 17 amino acids. The CDR3 nucleotides read TGTGCCAGCAGCGTGGACGCAAGGGGGAGAAGCAACTATGGCTACACCTTC. It is translated as CASSVDARGRSNYGYTF.

This rearrangement joins TRBV27 to TRBJ2-2, with a tentative D call TRBD2 (5 bases). The CDR3 runs 13 residues. Deletions cut 2 bases from V and 4 bases from J, with 5 bases between. The germline V gene has CDR1 MNHEY and CDR2 SMNVEV (reference sequence). This chain's CDR3 is CASSLTSTGELFF. CDR3 coding DNA: TGTGCCAGCAGTTTAACTAGCACCGGGGAGCTGTTTTTT.

V gene TRBV29-1 combines with J gene TRBJ2-3; D may correspond to TRBD1 or TRBD2 (5 bases each). Germline CDR1 and CDR2: SQVTM and ANQGSEA. Deletions cut 7 bases from V and 2 bases from J, with 13 bases between. CDR3 length: 13 residues. CDR3 sequence reads: CSAGLGDTDTQYF. The DNA for the CDR3 is TGCAGCGCTGGGTTGGGGGACACAGATACGCAGTATTTT.

The genes are TRBV6-1 and TRBJ2-7; a possible D gene is TRBD2 (5 bases). With 4 bases removed from V and 3 bases from J, the gap between germline ends came to 19 bases. The CDR3 spans 16 residues. From germline, CDR1 is MNHNS and CDR2 SASEGT. CDR3 in amino acids: CASSVSRLAANYEQYF. As DNA, the CDR3 is TGTGCCAGCAGTGTTAGTAGGCTAGCAGCGAACTACGAGCAGTACTTC.

The rearrangement links TRBV5-1 to TRBJ2-7; D may match TRBD1 or TRBD2 (5 bases each). V lost 6 bases and J lost 2, with 18 bases in between. This CDR3 region has 15 residues. CDR1 and CDR2 from the germline V gene are SGHRS and YFSETQ. CDR3 sequence: CASIVGPQGPYEQYF. The CDR3 bases are TGCGCCAGCATCGTGGGACCCCAGGGACCCTACGAGCAGTACTTC.

The chain employs TRBV28 and TRBJ2-3; maybe TRBD2 (5 bases). CDR1 is MDHEN and CDR2 is SYDVKM in the germline V gene. CDR3 length equals 15 residues. Trimming removed 6 bases from V and 4 bases from J, with 17 bases in between. CDR3 region: CASSWVGVGADTQYF. The CDR3 DNA is TGTGCCAGCAGCTGGGTCGGGGTCGGCGCAGATACGCAGTATTTT.

This rearrangement joins TRBV29-1 to TRBJ2-1, with D uncertain. This CDR3 is 16 amino acids long. The germline V gene encodes CDR1 SQVTM and CDR2 ANQGSEA. Trimming stripped 3 bases from V and 3 bases from J, with 18 bases between. This CDR3 reads CSVDSVFGGNYNEQFF. Written as DNA, the CDR3 is TGCAGCGTTGACTCTGTCTTCGGCGGTAACTACAATGAGCAGTTCTTC.

This chain joins TRBV2 and TRBJ2-7; no clear D. The CDR3 length is 14 residues. The V gene's germline CDR1 is SNHLY and CDR2 FYNNEI. V gave up 4 bases and J gave up 0 bases, with 10 bases separating them. For the CDR3, the DNA is TGTGCCAGCAGTGTAGTCTCTTCCTCCTACGAGCAGTACTTC. It is translated as CASSVVSSSYEQYF.

The chain links TRBV6-4 to TRBJ1-1; D gene ambiguous. The germline V gene encodes CDR1 MRHNA and CDR2 SNTAGT. This CDR3 spans 14 amino acids. Trimming pared 6 bases from V and 6 bases from J, leaving 17 bases between. The CDR3 coding sequence is TGTGCCAGCAGCCCTAGCCGAGGGATAGCTGAAGCTTTCTTT. This sequence encodes CASSPSRGIAEAFF.

This rearrangement joins TRBV29-1 to TRBJ1-3; D uncertain. The CDR3 runs 14 residues. V dropped 5 bases and J dropped 0 bases, with 11 bases sitting between them. Germline CDR1 and CDR2: SQVTM and ANQGSEA. The CDR3 DNA follows: TGCAGCGTTTTTAGGGCCGACTCTGGAAACACCATATATTTT. Translation: CSVFRADSGNTIYF. Complete variable domain (other parts from reference TRBV29-1 and TRBJ1-3): SAVISQKPSRDICQRGTSLTIQCQVDSQVTMMFWYRQQPGQSLTLIATANQGSEATYESGFVIDKFPISRPNLTFSTLTVSNMSPEDSSIYLCSVFRADSGNTIYFGEGSWLTVV.

CDR3: CASSWWGGNQPQHF. The CDR3 bases are TGTGCCAGCAGCTGGTGGGGAGGCAATCAGCCCCAGCATTTT. J is TRBJ1-5 and V is TRBV5-6; D uncertain. Trimming cost V 3 bases and J 2 bases, with 9 bases left between them. Germline assignment: CDR1 SGHDT and CDR2 YYEEEE. The CDR3 runs to 14 residues.

The chain is built from TRBV14 and TRBJ1-1; D is perhaps TRBD1 (5 bases). The V gene lost 0 bases and the J gene lost 0 bases, with 8 bases spanning the gap. The CDR3 contains 15 residues. Germline CDR1 SGHDN, CDR2 FVKESK. The CDR3 sequence is CASSQDGGLNTEAFF. DNA of the CDR3: TGTGCCAGCAGCCAAGATGGGGGTTTGAACACTGAAGCTTTCTTT.

J is TRBJ2-7 and V is TRBV13, with D possibly being TRBD2 (7 bases). V was clipped by 4 bases and J by 4 bases, with 20 bases between them. CDR3 size: 16 residues. The germline gives CDR1 PRHDT, CDR2 FYEKMQ (reference sequence). For the CDR3, the DNA is TGTGCCAGCAGCTCCGCCGGGTTGGGGGGGCCGTACGAGCAGTACTTC. Residues: CASSSAGLGGPYEQYF.

This chain joins TRBV28 and TRBJ1-1; no definite D call. V lost 6 bases and J 4 bases, leaving 18 bases between the germline ends. The CDR3 runs to 15 residues. Germline-derived CDR1 and CDR2 are MDHEN and SYDVKM. The CDR3 here is CASSSFVKGGTEAFF. The CDR3 bases are TGTGCCAGCAGCTCCTTCGTGAAGGGCGGCACTGAAGCTTTCTTT.

The chain combines TRBV27 with TRBJ2-1; 7 positions agree with TRBD2. V lost 2 bases to trimming and J lost 9 bases; unmatched junction nucleotides: 4. Germline V gives CDR1 MNHEY, CDR2 SMNVEV (reference sequence). This CDR3 has 13 residues. As DNA, the CDR3 is TGTGCCAGCAGTTTAAGCGGGAAGGGTGAGCAGTTCTTC. This encodes CASSLSGKGEQFF.

This clone showed up just once. J is TRBJ1-5 and V is TRBV28; D ambiguous. Germline V lookup: CDR1 MDHEN, CDR2 SYDVKM. Trimming removed 3 bases from V and 2 bases from J, with 8 bases in between. This CDR3 region has 14 residues. The CDR3 region is CASSLAAGNQPQHF. In DNA, the CDR3 is TGTGCCAGCAGTTTGGCGGCAGGCAATCAGCCCCAGCATTTT.

In this sample, this clone turned up once. The gene calls are TRBV4-2 and TRBJ2-7; no clear D. This CDR3 has 13 residues. The V end was cut by 0 bases, the J end by 11 bases, with 14 bases between. Germline V CDR1 and CDR2: LGHNA, YNFKEQ. The CDR3 reads CASSQDWRKVEYF. CDR3 bases: TGTGCCAGCAGCCAAGATTGGCGGAAAGTGGAGTACTTC.

The chain is built from TRBV28 and TRBJ1-2, with 7 positions matching TRBD1. CDR1 and CDR2 from the germline V gene are MDHEN and SYDVKM. With V trimmed by 6 bases and J by 5 bases, 9 bases remained unmatched. This CDR3 spans 14 amino acids. CDR3 sequence (DNA): TGTGCCAGCAGCCTCCAGGGGGGGTCGTATGGCTACACCTTC. Protein: CASSLQGGSYGYTF.

This clone was counted between two and nine times. The chain links TRBV28 to TRBJ1-2; tentative D call: TRBD1 (5 bases). Per the germline V gene, CDR1 is MDHEN and CDR2 is SYDVKM. Between the trimmed V and J ends, which lost 2 bases and 4 bases, there was a span of 17 bases. CDR3 length equals 16 residues. CDR3 residues: CASSLVGGLGLYGYTF. The CDR3 bases are TGTGCCAGCAGTTTAGTGGGTGGTCTGGGACTCTATGGCTACACCTTC.

V gene TRBV2 combines with J gene TRBJ2-1; D is undetermined. CDR1 is SNHLY, CDR2 FYNNEI, per germline. CDR3 length equals 13 residues. The V gene lost 7 bases and the J gene lost 5 bases, with 12 bases spanning the gap. DNA of the CDR3: TGTGCCAGCACCGAGGTCTGGAACAATGAGCAGTTCTTC. This translates into CASTEVWNNEQFF.

The CDR3 loop reads CASSTTRGAGSYNEQFF. The CDR3 nucleotides read TGTGCCAGCAGCACAACCCGGGGGGCCGGCTCCTACAATGAGCAGTTCTTC. This chain connects TRBV21-1 to TRBJ2-1; the table's D call TRBD2 went unverified against the DNA. TRBV21-1 is an annotated pseudogene. There are 17 residues in the CDR3.

This chain connects TRBV28 to TRBJ1-4, with no clear D. This CDR3 region has 14 residues. Per germline, CDR1 MDHEN and CDR2 SYDVKM. V gave up 3 bases and J gave up 4 bases, with 9 bases separating them. The CDR3 here is CASSFTSNNEKLFF. CDR3 coding DNA: TGTGCCAGCAGTTTTACCAGTAATAATGAAAAACTGTTTTTT.

The chain recombines TRBV29-1 with TRBJ2-7, with a tentative D call TRBD1 (5 bases). The CDR3 runs to 12 residues. CDR1 is SQVTM and CDR2 is ANQGSEA in the germline V gene. Trimming stripped 6 bases from V and 1 base from J, with 10 bases between. The CDR3 region is CSVSGQSYEQYF. For the CDR3, the DNA is TGCAGCGTGTCAGGGCAGTCCTACGAGCAGTACTTC.